This note documents a single TCR beta chain sequence. Its antigen is undetermined. V trimming: 1 base; J trimming: 7 bases; junction bases outside the gene matches: 6. Germline V gives CDR1 SGHVS, CDR2 FNYEAQ. This CDR3 has 15 residues. The data belong to a study of immune cell composition in non-small cell lung cancer. Study-level results: Squamous carcinomas (approximately 75%) more often had tumour-associated clones >0.5% than adenocarcinomas (roughly 33%).

Here immunoSEQ multiplex PCR was the method, and the copy in TCRdb shows in-frame clones only, minus some. The sample includes roughly 4,000 clones, 70% to 85% of them seen just once. The sequence was obtained from a human donor with non-small cell lung cancer. The sequencing sample was made of lung tumor tissue. The chain uses TRBV7-6 and TRBJ2-1, with TRBD2 matching over 8 bases. Here the CDR3 DNA reads TGTGCCAGCAGCTTAGAAGCGGGAGAACCGAATGAGCAGTTCTTC. Protein sequence: CASSLEAGEPNEQFF.